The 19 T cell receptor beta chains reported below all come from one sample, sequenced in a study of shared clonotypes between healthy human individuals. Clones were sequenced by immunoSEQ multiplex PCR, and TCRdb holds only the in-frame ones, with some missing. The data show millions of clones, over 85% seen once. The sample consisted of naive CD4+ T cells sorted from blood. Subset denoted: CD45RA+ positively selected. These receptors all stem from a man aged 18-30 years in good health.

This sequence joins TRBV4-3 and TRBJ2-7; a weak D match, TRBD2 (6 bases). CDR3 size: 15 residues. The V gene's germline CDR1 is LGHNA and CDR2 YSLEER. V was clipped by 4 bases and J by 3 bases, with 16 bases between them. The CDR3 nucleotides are TGCGCCAGCAGCCTCTTAAGACTAGGGGTCTACGAGCAGTACTTC. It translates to CASSLLRLGVYEQYF.

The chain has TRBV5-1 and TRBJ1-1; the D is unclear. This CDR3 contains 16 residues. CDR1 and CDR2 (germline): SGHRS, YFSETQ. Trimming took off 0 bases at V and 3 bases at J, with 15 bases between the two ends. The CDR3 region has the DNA TGCGCCAGCAGCTTGGCCGTGAGGGTTGGAGACACTGAAGCTTTCTTT. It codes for CASSLAVRVGDTEAFF.

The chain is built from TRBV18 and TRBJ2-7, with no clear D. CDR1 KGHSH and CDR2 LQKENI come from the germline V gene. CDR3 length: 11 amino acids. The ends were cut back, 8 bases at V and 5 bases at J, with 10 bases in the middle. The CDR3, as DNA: TGTGCCAGCGCGGCAAGGGACGAGCAGTACTTC. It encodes CASAARDEQYF.

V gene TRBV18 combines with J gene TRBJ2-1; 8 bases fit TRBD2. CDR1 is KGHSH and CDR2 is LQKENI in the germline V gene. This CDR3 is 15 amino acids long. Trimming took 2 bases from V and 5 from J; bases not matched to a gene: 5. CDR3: CASSPASLADNEQFF. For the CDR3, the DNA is TGTGCCAGCTCACCAGCCTCACTAGCGGACAATGAGCAGTTCTTC.

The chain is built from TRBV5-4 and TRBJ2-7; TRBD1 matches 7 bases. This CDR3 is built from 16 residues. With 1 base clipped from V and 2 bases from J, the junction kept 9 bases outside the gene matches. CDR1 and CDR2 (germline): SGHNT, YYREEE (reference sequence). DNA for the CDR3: TGTGCCAGCAGCTTGCTCCTGACGGGACAGCCCTACGAGCAGTACTTC. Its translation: CASSLLLTGQPYEQYF. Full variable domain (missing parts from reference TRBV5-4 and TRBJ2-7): ETGVTQSPTHLIKTRGQQVTLRCSSQSGHNTVSWYQQALGQGPQFIFQYYREEENGRGNFPPRFSGLQFPNYSSELNVNALELDDSALYLCASSLLLTGQPYEQYFGPGTRLTVT.

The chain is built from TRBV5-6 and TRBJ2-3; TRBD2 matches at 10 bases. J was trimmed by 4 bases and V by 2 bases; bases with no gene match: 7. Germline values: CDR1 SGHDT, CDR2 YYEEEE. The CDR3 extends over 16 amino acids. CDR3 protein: CASSFKLAGLSDTQYF. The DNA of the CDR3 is TGTGCCAGCAGCTTCAAACTAGCGGGGCTCTCAGATACGCAGTATTTT.

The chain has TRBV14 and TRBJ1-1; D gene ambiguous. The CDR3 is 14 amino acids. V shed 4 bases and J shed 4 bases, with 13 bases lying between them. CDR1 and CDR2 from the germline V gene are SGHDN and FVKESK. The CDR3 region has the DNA TGTGCCAGCAGCCCGTGGAGTCTGGGCACTGAAGCTTTCTTT. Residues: CASSPWSLGTEAFF.

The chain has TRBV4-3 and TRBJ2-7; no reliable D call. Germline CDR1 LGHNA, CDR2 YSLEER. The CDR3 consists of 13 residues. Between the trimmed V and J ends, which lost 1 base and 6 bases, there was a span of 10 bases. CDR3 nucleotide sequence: TGCGCCAGCAGCCAAGTAAGGTGGGGCGAGCAGTACTTC. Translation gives CASSQVRWGEQYF.

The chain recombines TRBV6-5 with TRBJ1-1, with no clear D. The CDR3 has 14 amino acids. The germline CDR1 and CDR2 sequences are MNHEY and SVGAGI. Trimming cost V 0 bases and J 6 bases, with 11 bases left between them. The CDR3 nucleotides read TGTGCCAGCAGTTACTCGAGCCGGAAAGCTGAAGCTTTCTTT. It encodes CASSYSSRKAEAFF.

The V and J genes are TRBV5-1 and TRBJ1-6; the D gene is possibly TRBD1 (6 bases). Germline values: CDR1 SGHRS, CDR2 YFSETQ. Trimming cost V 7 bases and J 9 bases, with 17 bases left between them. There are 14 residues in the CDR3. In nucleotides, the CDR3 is TGCGCCAGCGGGGCCTCGGGGGGCCTTTCACCCCTCCACTTT. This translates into CASGASGGLSPLHF.

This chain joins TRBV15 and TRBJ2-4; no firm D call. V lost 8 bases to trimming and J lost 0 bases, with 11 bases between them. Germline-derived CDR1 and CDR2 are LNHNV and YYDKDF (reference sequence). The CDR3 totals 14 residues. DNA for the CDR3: TGTGCCACCCAGGAGACGGTAGCCAAAAACATTCAGTACTTC. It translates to CATQETVAKNIQYF.

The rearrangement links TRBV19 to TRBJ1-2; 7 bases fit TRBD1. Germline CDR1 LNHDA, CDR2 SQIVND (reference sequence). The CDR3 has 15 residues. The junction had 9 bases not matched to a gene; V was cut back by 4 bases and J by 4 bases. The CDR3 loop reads CASSTAPGQAYGYTF. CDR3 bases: TGTGCCAGTAGTACCGCGCCAGGACAGGCCTATGGCTACACCTTC.

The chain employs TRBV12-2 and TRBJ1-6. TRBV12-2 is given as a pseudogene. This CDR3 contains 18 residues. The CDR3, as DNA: TGTGCAAGTCGCTTAGCGCTTCCTCGGGGCAACTATAATTCACCCCTCCACTTT. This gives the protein CASRLALPRGNYNSPLHF.

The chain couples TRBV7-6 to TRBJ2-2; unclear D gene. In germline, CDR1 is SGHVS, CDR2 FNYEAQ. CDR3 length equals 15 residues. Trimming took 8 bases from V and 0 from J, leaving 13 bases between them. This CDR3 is CASSVLHANTGELFF. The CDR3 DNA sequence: TGTGCCAGCTCGGTCCTGCATGCGAACACCGGGGAGCTGTTTTTT.

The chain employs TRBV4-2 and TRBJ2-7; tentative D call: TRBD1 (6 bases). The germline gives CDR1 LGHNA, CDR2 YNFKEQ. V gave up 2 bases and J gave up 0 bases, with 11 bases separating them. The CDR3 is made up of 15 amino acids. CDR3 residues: CASSQQGSISYEQYF. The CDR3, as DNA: TGTGCCAGCAGCCAACAGGGGAGCATCTCCTACGAGCAGTACTTC.

The CDR3 protein is CASSELGPLHF. The CDR3 DNA follows: TGTGCCAGCAGTGAATTGGGACCCCTCCACTTT. The chain couples TRBV6-1 to TRBJ1-6; D ambiguous. Germline-derived CDR1 and CDR2 are MNHNS and SASEGT. With 2 bases removed from V and 12 bases from J, the gap between germline ends came to 5 bases. This CDR3 contains 11 residues.

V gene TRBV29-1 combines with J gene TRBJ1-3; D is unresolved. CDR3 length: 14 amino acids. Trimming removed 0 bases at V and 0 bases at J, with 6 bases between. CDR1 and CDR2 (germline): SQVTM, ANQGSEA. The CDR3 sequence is CSVEDDASGNTIYF. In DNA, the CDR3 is TGCAGCGTTGAAGACGACGCCTCTGGAAACACCATATATTTT.

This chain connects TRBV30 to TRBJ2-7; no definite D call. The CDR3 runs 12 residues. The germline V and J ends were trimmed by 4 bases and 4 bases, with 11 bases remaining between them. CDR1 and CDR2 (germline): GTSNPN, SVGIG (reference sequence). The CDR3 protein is CAWTTNSYEQYF. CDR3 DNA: TGTGCCTGGACCACTAACAGTTACGAGCAGTACTTC.

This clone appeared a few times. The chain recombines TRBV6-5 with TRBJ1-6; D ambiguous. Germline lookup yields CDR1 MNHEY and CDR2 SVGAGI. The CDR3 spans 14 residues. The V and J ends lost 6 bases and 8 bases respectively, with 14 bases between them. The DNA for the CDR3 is TGTGCCAGCAGCTGGGGTTCCGCGGATTCACCCCTCCACTTT. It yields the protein CASSWGSADSPLHF.